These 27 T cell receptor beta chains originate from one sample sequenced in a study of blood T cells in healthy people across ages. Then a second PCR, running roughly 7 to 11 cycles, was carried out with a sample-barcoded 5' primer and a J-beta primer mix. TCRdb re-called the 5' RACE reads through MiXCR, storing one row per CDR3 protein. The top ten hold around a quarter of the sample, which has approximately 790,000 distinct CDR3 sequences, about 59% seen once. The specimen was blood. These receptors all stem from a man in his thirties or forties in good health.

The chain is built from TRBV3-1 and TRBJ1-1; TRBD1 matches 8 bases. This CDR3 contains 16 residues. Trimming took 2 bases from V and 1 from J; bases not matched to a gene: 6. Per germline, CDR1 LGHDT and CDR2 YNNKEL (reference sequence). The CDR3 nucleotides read TGTGCCAGCAGCCAAAGGCAGGGGGCACGGAACACTGAAGCTTTCTTT. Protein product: CASSQRQGARNTEAFF.

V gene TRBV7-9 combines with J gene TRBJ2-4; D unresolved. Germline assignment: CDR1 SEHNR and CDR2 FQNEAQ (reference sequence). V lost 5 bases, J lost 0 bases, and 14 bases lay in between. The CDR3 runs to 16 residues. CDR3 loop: CASSLQSYRAKNIQYF. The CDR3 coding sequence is TGTGCCAGCAGCCTCCAGTCCTACAGAGCCAAAAACATTCAGTACTTC. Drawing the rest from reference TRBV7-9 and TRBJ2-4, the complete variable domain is DTGVSQNPRHKITKRGQNVTFRCDPISEHNRLYWYRQTLGQGPEFLTYFQNEAQLEKSRLLSDRFSAERPKGSFSTLEIQRTEQGDSAMYLCASSLQSYRAKNIQYFGAGTRLSVL.

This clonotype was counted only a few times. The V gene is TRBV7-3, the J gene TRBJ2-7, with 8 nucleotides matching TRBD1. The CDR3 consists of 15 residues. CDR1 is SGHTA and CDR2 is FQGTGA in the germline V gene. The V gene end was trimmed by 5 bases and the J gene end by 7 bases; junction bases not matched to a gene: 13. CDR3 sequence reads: CASSQTGTGSVEQYF. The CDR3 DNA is TGTGCCAGCAGCCAAACCGGGACAGGTTCCGTGGAGCAGTACTTC.

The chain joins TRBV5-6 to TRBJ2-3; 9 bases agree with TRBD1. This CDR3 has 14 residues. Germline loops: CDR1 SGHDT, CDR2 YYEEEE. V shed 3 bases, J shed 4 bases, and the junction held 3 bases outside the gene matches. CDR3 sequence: CASSSGQGPDTQYF. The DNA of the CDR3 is TGTGCCAGCAGCTCGGGACAGGGTCCAGATACGCAGTATTTT.

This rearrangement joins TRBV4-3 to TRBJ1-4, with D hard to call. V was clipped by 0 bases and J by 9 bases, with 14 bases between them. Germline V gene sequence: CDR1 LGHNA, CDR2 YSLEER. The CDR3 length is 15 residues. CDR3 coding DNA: TGCGCCAGCAGCCAAGACCTTGGCGTCCTTAAAAAACTGTTTTTT. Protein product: CASSQDLGVLKKLFF.

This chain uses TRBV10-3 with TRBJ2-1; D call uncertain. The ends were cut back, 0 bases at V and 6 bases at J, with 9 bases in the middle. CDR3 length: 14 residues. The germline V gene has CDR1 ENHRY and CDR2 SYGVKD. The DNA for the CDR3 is TGTGCCATCAGTGAGTCCCCGGATCCCAATGAGCAGTTCTTC. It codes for CAISESPDPNEQFF.

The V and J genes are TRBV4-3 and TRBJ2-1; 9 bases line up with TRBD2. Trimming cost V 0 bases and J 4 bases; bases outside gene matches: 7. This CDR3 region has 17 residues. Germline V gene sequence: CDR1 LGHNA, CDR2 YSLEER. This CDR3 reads CASSQEGGGGDYNEQFF. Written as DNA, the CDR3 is TGCGCCAGCAGCCAAGAGGGGGGCGGGGGGGATTACAATGAGCAGTTCTTC.

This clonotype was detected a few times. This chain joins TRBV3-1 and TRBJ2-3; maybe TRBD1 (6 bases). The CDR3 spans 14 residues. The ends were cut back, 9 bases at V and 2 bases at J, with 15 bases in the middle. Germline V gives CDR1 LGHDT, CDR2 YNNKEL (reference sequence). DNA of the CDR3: TGTGCCAGTCAGGTCAGGGGAAACACAGATACGCAGTATTTT. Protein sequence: CASQVRGNTDTQYF.

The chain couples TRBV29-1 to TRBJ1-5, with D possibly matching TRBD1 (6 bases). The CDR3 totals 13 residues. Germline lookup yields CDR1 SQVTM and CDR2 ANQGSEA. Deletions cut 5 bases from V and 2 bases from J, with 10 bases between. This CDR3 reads CSVKGVGNQPQHF. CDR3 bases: TGCAGCGTTAAGGGGGTTGGCAATCAGCCCCAGCATTTT.

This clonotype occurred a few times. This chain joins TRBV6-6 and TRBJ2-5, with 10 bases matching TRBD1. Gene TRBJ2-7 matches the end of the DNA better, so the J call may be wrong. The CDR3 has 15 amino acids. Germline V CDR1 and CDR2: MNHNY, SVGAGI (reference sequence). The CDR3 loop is CASSQGGQGWNEQYF. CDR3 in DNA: TGTGCCAGCAGTCAGGGGGGACAGGGGTGGAACGAGCAGTACTTC.

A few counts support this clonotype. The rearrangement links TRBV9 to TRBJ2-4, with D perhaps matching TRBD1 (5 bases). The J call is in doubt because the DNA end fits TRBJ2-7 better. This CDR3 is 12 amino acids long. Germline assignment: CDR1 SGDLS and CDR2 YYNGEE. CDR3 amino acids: CASSSEGDEQYF. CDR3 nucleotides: TGTGCCAGCAGCTCAGAAGGGGACGAGCAGTACTTC.

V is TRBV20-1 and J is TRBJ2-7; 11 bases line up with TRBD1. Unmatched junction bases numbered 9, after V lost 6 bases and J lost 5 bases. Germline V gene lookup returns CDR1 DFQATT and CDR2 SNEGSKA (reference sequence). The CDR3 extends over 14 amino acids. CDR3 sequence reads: CSADGDRGSNEQYF. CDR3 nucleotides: TGCAGTGCAGACGGGGACAGGGGGTCCAACGAGCAGTACTTC.

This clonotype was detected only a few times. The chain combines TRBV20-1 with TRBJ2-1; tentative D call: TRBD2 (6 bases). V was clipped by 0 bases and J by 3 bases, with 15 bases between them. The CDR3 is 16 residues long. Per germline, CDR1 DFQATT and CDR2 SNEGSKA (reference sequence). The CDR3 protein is CSARDYRRGFYNEQFF. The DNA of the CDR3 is TGCAGTGCTAGAGATTACCGGAGGGGCTTCTACAATGAGCAGTTCTTC.

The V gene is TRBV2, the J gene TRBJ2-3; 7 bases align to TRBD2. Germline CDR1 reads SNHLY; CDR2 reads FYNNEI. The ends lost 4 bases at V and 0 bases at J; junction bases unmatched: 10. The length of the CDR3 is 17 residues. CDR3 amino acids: CASSVFSGGPSTDTQYF. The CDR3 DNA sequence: TGTGCCAGCAGTGTATTCTCGGGGGGACCTAGCACAGATACGCAGTATTTT.

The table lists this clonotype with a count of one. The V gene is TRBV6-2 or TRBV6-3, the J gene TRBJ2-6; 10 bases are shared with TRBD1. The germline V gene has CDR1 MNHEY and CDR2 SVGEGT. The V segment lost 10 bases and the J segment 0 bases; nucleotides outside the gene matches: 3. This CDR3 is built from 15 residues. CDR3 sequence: CAIRQGASGANVLTF. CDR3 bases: TGTGCCATCAGACAGGGGGCCTCTGGGGCCAACGTCCTGACTTTC.

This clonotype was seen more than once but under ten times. The CDR3 DNA sequence: TGCAGCGTTTACACGGAGGGCAACTATGGCTACACCTTC. Translating it yields CSVYTEGNYGYTF. The genes are TRBV29-1 and TRBJ1-2; D not certain. The CDR3 consists of 13 residues. Trimming removed 5 bases from V and 2 bases from J, with 12 bases in between. Germline V lookup: CDR1 SQVTM, CDR2 ANQGSEA.

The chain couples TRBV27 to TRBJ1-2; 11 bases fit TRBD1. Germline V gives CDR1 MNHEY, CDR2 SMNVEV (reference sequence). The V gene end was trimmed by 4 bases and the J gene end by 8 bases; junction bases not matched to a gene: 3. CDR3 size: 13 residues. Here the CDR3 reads CASSWTGGGGYTF. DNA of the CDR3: TGTGCCAGCAGTTGGACAGGGGGCGGCGGCTACACCTTC.

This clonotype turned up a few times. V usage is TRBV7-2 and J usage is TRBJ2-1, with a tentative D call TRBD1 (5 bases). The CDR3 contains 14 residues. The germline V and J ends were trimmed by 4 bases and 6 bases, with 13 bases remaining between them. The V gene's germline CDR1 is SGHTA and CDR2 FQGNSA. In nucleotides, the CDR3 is TGTGCCAGCAGCTCAGACAGCCTTAGCAATGAGCAGTTCTTC. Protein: CASSSDSLSNEQFF.

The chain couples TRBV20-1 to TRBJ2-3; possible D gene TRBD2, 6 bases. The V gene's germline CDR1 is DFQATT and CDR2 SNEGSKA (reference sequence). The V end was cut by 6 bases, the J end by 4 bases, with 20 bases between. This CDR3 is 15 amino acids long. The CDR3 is CSASPTSSLSDTQYF. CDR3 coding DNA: TGCAGTGCCTCGCCCACTAGCAGTCTTTCAGATACGCAGTATTTT.

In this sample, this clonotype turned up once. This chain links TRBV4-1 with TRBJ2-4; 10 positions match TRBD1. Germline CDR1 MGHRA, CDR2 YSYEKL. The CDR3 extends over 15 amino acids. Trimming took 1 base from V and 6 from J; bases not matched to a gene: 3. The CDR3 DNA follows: TGCGCCAGCAGCCAAGTTGGACAGGGGGGAAACATTCAGTACTTC. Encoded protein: CASSQVGQGGNIQYF.

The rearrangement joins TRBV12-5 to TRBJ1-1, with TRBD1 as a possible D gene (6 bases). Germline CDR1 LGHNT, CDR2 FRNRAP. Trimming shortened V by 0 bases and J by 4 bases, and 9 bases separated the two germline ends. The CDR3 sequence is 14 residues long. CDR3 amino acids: CASGLVEGGTEAFF. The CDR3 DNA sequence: TGTGCTAGTGGTTTGGTAGAGGGGGGCACTGAAGCTTTCTTT.

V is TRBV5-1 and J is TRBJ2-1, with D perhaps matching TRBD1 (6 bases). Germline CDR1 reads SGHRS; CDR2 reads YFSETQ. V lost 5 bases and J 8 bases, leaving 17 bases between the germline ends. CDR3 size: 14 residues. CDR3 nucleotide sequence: TGCGCCAGCAGTCCAGGGGTTCATTTGGATGAGCAGTTCTTC. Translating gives CASSPGVHLDEQFF.

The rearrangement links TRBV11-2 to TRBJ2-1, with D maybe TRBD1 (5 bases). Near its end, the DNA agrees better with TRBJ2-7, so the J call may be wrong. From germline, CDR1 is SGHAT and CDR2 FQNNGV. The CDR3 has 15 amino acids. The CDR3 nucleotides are TGTGCCAGCAGCCGGGTGCAGGGTCAATCCCACGAGCAGTACTTC. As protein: CASSRVQGQSHEQYF.

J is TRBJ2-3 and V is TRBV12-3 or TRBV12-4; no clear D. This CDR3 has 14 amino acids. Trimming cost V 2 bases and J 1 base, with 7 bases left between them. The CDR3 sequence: CASSLFRGTDTQYF. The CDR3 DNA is TGTGCCAGCAGTTTATTCCGGGGCACAGATACGCAGTATTTT.

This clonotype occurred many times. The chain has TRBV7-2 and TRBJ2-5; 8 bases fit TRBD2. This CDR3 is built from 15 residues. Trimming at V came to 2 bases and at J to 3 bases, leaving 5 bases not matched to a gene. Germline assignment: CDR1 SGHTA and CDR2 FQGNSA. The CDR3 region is CASSLWGLVEETQYF. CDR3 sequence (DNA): TGTGCCAGCAGCTTATGGGGACTAGTAGAAGAGACCCAGTACTTC.

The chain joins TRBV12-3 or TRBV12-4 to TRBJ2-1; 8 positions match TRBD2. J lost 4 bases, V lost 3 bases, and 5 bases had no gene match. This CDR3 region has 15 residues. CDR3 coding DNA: TGTGCCAGCAGTTTTGGTAGCGGGGATTACAATGAGCAGTTCTTC. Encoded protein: CASSFGSGDYNEQFF.

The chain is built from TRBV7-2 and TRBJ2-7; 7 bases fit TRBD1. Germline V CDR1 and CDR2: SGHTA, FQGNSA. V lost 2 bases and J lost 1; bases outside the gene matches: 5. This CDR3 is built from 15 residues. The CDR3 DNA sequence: TGTGCCAGCAGCTTATCGGGACAGATTTCCTACGAGCAGTACTTC. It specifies CASSLSGQISYEQYF.